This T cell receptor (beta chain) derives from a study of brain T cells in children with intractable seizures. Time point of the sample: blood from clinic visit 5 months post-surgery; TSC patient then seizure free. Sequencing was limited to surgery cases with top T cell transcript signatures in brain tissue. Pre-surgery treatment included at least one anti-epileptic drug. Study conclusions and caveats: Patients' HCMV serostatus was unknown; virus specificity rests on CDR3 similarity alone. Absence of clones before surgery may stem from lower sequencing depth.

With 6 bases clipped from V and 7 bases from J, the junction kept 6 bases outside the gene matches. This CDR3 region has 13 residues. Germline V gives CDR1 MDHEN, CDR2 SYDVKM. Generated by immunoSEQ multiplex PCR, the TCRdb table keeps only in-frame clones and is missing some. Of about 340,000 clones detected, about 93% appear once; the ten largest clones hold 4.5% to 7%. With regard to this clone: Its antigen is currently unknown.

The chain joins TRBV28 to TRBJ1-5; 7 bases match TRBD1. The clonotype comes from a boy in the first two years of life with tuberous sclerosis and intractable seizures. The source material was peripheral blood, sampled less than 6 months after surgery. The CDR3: CASRETGSQPQHF. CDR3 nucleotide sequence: TGTGCCAGCAGGGAGACAGGGTCCCAGCCCCAGCATTTT.